One sample yielded the 10 T cell receptor beta chains listed below, sequenced in a study of blood T cell repertoires in COVID-19. Data came from immunoSEQ multiplex PCR; TCRdb stores just in-frame clones and leaves some out. The data contain around 100,000 clones, approximately 80% of them seen just once; the ten biggest clones take up roughly 10%. Source material: peripheral blood. These receptors originate from a man aged 55 to 70 with active or convalescent COVID-19.

This chain connects TRBV28 to TRBJ1-2; D gene uncertain. The CDR3 has 12 residues. V dropped 6 bases and J dropped 3 bases, with 8 bases sitting between them. CDR1 and CDR2 from the germline V gene are MDHEN and SYDVKM. CDR3 amino acids: CASRGDDYGYTF. CDR3 DNA sequence: TGTGCCAGCAGGGGAGACGACTATGGCTACACCTTC.

This clone was recorded only once. This chain joins TRBV6-6 and TRBJ1-1, with a tentative D call TRBD1 (6 bases). The V gene lost 0 bases and the J gene lost 0 bases, with 11 bases spanning the gap. Per germline, CDR1 MNHNY and CDR2 SVGAGI (reference sequence). The CDR3 contains 16 residues. The CDR3 sequence is CASSYSSPGVNTEAFF. DNA for the CDR3: TGTGCCAGCAGTTACTCTTCGCCAGGGGTGAACACTGAAGCTTTCTTT.

The chain has TRBV28 and TRBJ1-5; TRBD1 is a possible D gene (5 bases). The CDR3 is 18 residues long. Germline V gives CDR1 MDHEN, CDR2 SYDVKM. The V and J ends lost 4 bases and 0 bases respectively, with 19 bases between them. The CDR3 DNA sequence: TGTGCCAGCAGTTCACCTATGGGGGGGGGTGCTAGCAATCAGCCCCAGCATTTT. Translated: CASSSPMGGGASNQPQHF.

V is TRBV28 and J is TRBJ2-7; maybe TRBD2 (5 bases). Per the germline V gene, CDR1 is MDHEN and CDR2 is SYDVKM. The CDR3 loop spans 11 amino acids. V dropped 7 bases and J dropped 3 bases, with 7 bases sitting between them. CDR3 in amino acids: CASKDFYEQYF. The CDR3 nucleotides are TGTGCCAGCAAGGACTTCTACGAGCAGTACTTC.

This clone came up a few times. The gene calls are TRBV6-6 and TRBJ1-5; 8 bases match TRBD1. CDR1 MNHNY and CDR2 SVGAGI come from the germline V gene (reference sequence). With V trimmed by 7 bases and J by 6 bases, 5 bases remained unmatched. The CDR3 length is 13 residues. The CDR3 protein is CASNGDRPQPQHF. The CDR3 nucleotides read TGTGCCAGCAACGGGGACAGGCCTCAGCCCCAGCATTTT.

The chain couples TRBV2 to TRBJ2-3; tentatively, D is TRBD1 (5 bases). The CDR3 covers 12 residues. Trimming cost V 1 base and J 7 bases, with 6 bases left between them. Germline V CDR1 and CDR2: SNHLY, FYNNEI. Here the CDR3 reads CASSEGQNTQYF. In DNA, the CDR3 is TGTGCCAGCAGTGAAGGACAGAATACGCAGTATTTT.

The chain links TRBV28 to TRBJ2-7, with D possibly matching TRBD2 (6 bases). Germline-derived CDR1 and CDR2 are MDHEN and SYDVKM. The CDR3 extends over 13 amino acids. Trimming pared 3 bases from V and 5 bases from J, leaving 11 bases between. The CDR3 bases are TGTGCCAGCAGTTTTGGGACTCTCGACGAGCAGTACTTC. Protein: CASSFGTLDEQYF. Based on the CDR3 plus reference TRBV28 and TRBJ2-7, the full variable domain is DVKVTQSSRYLVKRTGEKVFLECVQDMDHENMFWYRQDPGLGLRLIYFSYDVKMKEKGDIPEGYSVSREKKERFSLILESASTNQTSMYLCASSFGTLDEQYFGPGTRLTVT.

The chain recombines TRBV7-2 with TRBJ2-1, with D possibly being TRBD1 (6 bases). Germline V CDR1 and CDR2: SGHTA, FQGNSA. The CDR3 is 16 amino acids. Trimming shortened V by 1 base and J by 7 bases, and 17 bases separated the two germline ends. In DNA form, the CDR3 reads TGTGCCAGCAGCTTAGAGGGGGTAGGCGAGTGGAATGAGCAGTTCTTC. This encodes CASSLEGVGEWNEQFF.

The chain couples TRBV7-8 to TRBJ2-5; 7 bases align to TRBD1. Trimming cost V 7 bases and J 5 bases; bases outside gene matches: 4. Germline CDR1 reads SGHVS; CDR2 reads FQNEAQ. The CDR3 sequence is 12 residues long. CDR3 sequence: CASNDRVETQYF. In nucleotides, the CDR3 is TGTGCCAGCAACGACAGGGTGGAGACCCAGTACTTC.

The chain combines TRBV18 with TRBJ2-7; TRBD2 agrees at 7 bases. CDR3 length equals 14 residues. Trimming removed 3 bases from V and 2 bases from J; junction bases left unmatched: 4. Germline CDR1 is KGHSH and CDR2 is LQKENI. The CDR3 bases are TGTGCCAGCTCACCCAGCGGGGCTACCTACGAGCAGTACTTC. Amino acid sequence: CASSPSGATYEQYF.